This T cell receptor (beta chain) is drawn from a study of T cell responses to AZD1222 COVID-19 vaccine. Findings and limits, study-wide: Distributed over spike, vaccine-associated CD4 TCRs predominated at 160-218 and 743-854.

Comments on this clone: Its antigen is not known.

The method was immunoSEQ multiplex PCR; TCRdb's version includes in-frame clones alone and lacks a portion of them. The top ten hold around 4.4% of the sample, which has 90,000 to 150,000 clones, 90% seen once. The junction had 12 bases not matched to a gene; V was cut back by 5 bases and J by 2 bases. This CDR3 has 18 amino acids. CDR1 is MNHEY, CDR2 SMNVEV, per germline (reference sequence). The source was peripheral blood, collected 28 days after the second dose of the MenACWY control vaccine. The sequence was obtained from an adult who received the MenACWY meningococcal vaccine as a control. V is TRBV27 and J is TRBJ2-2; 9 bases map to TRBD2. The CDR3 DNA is TGTGCCAGCAGTATCACCTCCCCTAGCGGGGTTAACACCGGGGAGCTGTTTTTT. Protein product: CASSITSPSGVNTGELFF.